These T cell receptor beta chains were read from a single sample in a study of shared clonotypes between healthy human individuals. The assay was immunoSEQ multiplex PCR, and TCRdb's table has in-frame clones only and misses some. The sample has approximately 2,300,000 clones, under 95% seen once. Source material: naive CD4+ T cells from PBMCs. The receptors originated from a man aged 18 to 30 in good health. Some clones in this sample may be carry-over from other donors' samples. The CDR3 runs from the conserved cysteine through the conserved F or W. The D gene is left open where the match is weak. Clone size is shown for a subset of rows, as once, few, many or a class of expanded clone.

v_call: TRBV19; j_call: TRBJ1-2; d_call: -; clone_size: -; cdr3_nt: TGTGCCAGTAGTATACGCCGGGGCGAGCTAAGGGCCTATGGCTACACCTTC; cdr3_aa: CASSIRRGELRAYGYTF
v_call: TRBV29-1; j_call: TRBJ1-2; d_call: -; clone_size: -; cdr3_nt: TGCAGCGTTTCTGAGGTCGGAGCGTCCTATGGCTACACCTTC; cdr3_aa: CSVSEVGASYGYTF
v_call: TRBV14; j_call: TRBJ1-4; d_call: TRBD1; clone_size: once; cdr3_nt: TGTGCCAGCAGCCAGTACAGGGGGCAGTCTAATGAAAAACTGTTTTTT; cdr3_aa: CASSQYRGQSNEKLFF
v_call: TRBV6-6; j_call: TRBJ2-3; d_call: TRBD2; clone_size: -; cdr3_nt: TGTGCCAGCACGGCTAGCGGGAGTCTTGGTACGCAGTATTTT; cdr3_aa: CASTASGSLGTQYF
v_call: TRBV5-1; j_call: TRBJ1-2; d_call: -; clone_size: -; cdr3_nt: TGCGCCAGCAGCTTGTCTACAGGCTCAATCTATGGCTACACCTTC; cdr3_aa: CASSLSTGSIYGYTF
v_call: TRBV14; j_call: TRBJ2-3; d_call: -; clone_size: -; cdr3_nt: TGTGCCAGCAGCCACTCAGAGATAGATACGCAGTATTTT; cdr3_aa: CASSHSEIDTQYF
v_call: TRBV18; j_call: TRBJ2-1; d_call: -; clone_size: -; cdr3_nt: TGTGCCAGCTCACCCTTTGGACAGCCTTACAATGAGCAGTTCTTC; cdr3_aa: CASSPFGQPYNEQFF
v_call: TRBV5-4; j_call: TRBJ2-2; d_call: TRBD2; clone_size: -; cdr3_nt: TGTGCCAGCAGCTGGACTAGCGGGAGAACCGGGGAGCTGTTTTTT; cdr3_aa: CASSWTSGRTGELFF
v_call: TRBV28; j_call: TRBJ1-2; d_call: TRBD1; clone_size: -; cdr3_nt: TGTGCCAGCAGTCCCGGGACAGTAAAGTATGGCTACACCTTC; cdr3_aa: CASSPGTVKYGYTF
v_call: TRBV2; j_call: TRBJ2-1; d_call: TRBD2; clone_size: -; cdr3_nt: TGTGCCAGCAGTATAAGGACTAGCGGAGCGTACAATGAGCAGTTCTTC; cdr3_aa: CASSIRTSGAYNEQFF
v_call: TRBV19; j_call: TRBJ2-3; d_call: -; clone_size: -; cdr3_nt: TGTGCCAGTAGGCTGGGCGGGGCGTTCACAGATACGCAGTATTTT; cdr3_aa: CASRLGGAFTDTQYF
v_call: TRBV6-1; j_call: TRBJ2-1; d_call: TRBD1; clone_size: -; cdr3_nt: TGTGCCAGCAGTGGCGACAGGGTCGGTATTGGGCATGAGCAGTTCTTC; cdr3_aa: CASSGDRVGIGHEQFF
v_call: TRBV28; j_call: TRBJ1-2; d_call: -; clone_size: -; cdr3_nt: TGTGCCAGCAGTTTCCGGACTAACTATGGCTACACCTTC; cdr3_aa: CASSFRTNYGYTF
v_call: TRBV11-2; j_call: TRBJ1-6; d_call: -; clone_size: -; cdr3_nt: TGTGCCAGCAGCCTAGGGGTCTCACCCCTCCACTTT; cdr3_aa: CASSLGVSPLHF
v_call: TRBV5-1; j_call: TRBJ1-2; d_call: TRBD1; clone_size: -; cdr3_nt: TGCGCCAGCAGCTTGGGACAGGGGGTACGGGGTTATGGCTACACCTTC; cdr3_aa: CASSLGQGVRGYGYTF
v_call: TRBV6-6; j_call: TRBJ1-4; d_call: -; clone_size: once; cdr3_nt: TGTGCCAGCAGTTACTCTAGAGGGTTAGAACGTGAAAAACTGTTTTTT; cdr3_aa: CASSYSRGLEREKLFF
v_call: TRBV2; j_call: TRBJ2-1; d_call: TRBD2; clone_size: -; cdr3_nt: TGTGCCAGCAGTGTCACTAGCGGGACAGGAGGGGGGTTCTTC; cdr3_aa: CASSVTSGTGGGFF
v_call: TRBV28; j_call: TRBJ2-5; d_call: TRBD2; clone_size: once; cdr3_nt: TGTGCCAGCAGTTTAGGTCGGAACATGGGAGGGCAAGAGACCCAGTACTTC; cdr3_aa: CASSLGRNMGGQETQYF
v_call: TRBV5-1; j_call: TRBJ1-2; d_call: TRBD1; clone_size: once; cdr3_nt: TGCGCCAGCAGCCCCGGGACAGCCTTCTATGGCTACACCTTC; cdr3_aa: CASSPGTAFYGYTF
v_call: TRBV18; j_call: TRBJ2-3; d_call: -; clone_size: once; cdr3_nt: TGTGCCAGCTCGGGCAGCTTTAGCACAGATACGCAGTATTTT; cdr3_aa: CASSGSFSTDTQYF
v_call: TRBV27; j_call: TRBJ1-5; d_call: -; clone_size: -; cdr3_nt: TGTGCCAGCAGTTCACAGGGTAGAGGGCGCAATCAGCCCCAGCATTTT; cdr3_aa: CASSSQGRGRNQPQHF
v_call: TRBV28; j_call: TRBJ2-7; d_call: TRBD1; clone_size: -; cdr3_nt: TGTGCCAGCACGAGCGGGACAGGGAGGTACGAGCAGTACTTC; cdr3_aa: CASTSGTGRYEQYF
v_call: TRBV27; j_call: TRBJ2-7; d_call: -; clone_size: -; cdr3_nt: TGTGCCAGCAGTTTACACCCCCGGCTCTACGAGCAGTACTTC; cdr3_aa: CASSLHPRLYEQYF
v_call: TRBV27; j_call: TRBJ2-7; d_call: -; clone_size: -; cdr3_nt: TGTGCCAGCAGTTTCGTCAGGCCCCTTTCCTACGAGCAGTACTTC; cdr3_aa: CASSFVRPLSYEQYF
v_call: TRBV27; j_call: TRBJ2-2; d_call: -; clone_size: -; cdr3_nt: TGTGCCAGCAGTTTACACGGGGGGAACACCGGGGAGCTGTTTTTT; cdr3_aa: CASSLHGGNTGELFF
v_call: TRBV6-1; j_call: TRBJ1-1; d_call: -; clone_size: -; cdr3_nt: TGTGCCAGCAGTGAATCTTGGGGCGGCACTGAAGCTTTCTTT; cdr3_aa: CASSESWGGTEAFF
v_call: TRBV15; j_call: TRBJ1-2; d_call: -; clone_size: -; cdr3_nt: TGTGCCACCAGCAGGGGGGGGATGGGCTATGGCTACACCTTC; cdr3_aa: CATSRGGMGYGYTF
v_call: TRBV4-2; j_call: TRBJ1-2; d_call: -; clone_size: -; cdr3_nt: TGTGCCAGCAGCCAAGATCCGTCCAGGGGATATGGCTACACCTTC; cdr3_aa: CASSQDPSRGYGYTF
v_call: TRBV28; j_call: TRBJ1-2; d_call: -; clone_size: -; cdr3_nt: TGTGCCAGCAGCCCTCGACAGACCTATGGCTACACCTTC; cdr3_aa: CASSPRQTYGYTF
v_call: TRBV5-1; j_call: TRBJ2-2; d_call: -; clone_size: -; cdr3_nt: TGCGCCAGCAGCTGGGGGACGGTGAACACCGGGGAGCTGTTTTTT; cdr3_aa: CASSWGTVNTGELFF
v_call: TRBV6-5; j_call: TRBJ2-7; d_call: TRBD1; clone_size: -; cdr3_nt: TGTGCCAGCAGTTACCGCCACTTACAGGGGTCCTACGAGCAGTACTTC; cdr3_aa: CASSYRHLQGSYEQYF
v_call: TRBV7-2; j_call: TRBJ2-7; d_call: TRBD2; clone_size: -; cdr3_nt: TGTGCCAGCAGCTACCCCCGGGCTAGCGGGAGTTCGTACGAGCAGTACTTC; cdr3_aa: CASSYPRASGSSYEQYF
v_call: TRBV6-6; j_call: TRBJ2-3; d_call: -; clone_size: -; cdr3_nt: TGTGCCAGCAGTTACTCGGTCTGGGCCACAGATACGCAGTATTTT; cdr3_aa: CASSYSVWATDTQYF
v_call: TRBV7-9; j_call: TRBJ1-1; d_call: -; clone_size: -; cdr3_nt: TGTGCCAGCAGCTTAGCGAGAAACACTGAAGCTTTCTTT; cdr3_aa: CASSLARNTEAFF
v_call: TRBV18; j_call: TRBJ1-5; d_call: TRBD1; clone_size: few; cdr3_nt: TGTGCCAGCTCACAAGGACAGGGGGACCAGCCCCAGCATTTT; cdr3_aa: CASSQGQGDQPQHF
v_call: TRBV5-1; j_call: TRBJ2-7; d_call: -; clone_size: -; cdr3_nt: TGCGCCAGCGGATCATCGGAGGGGGGCGAGCAGTACTTC; cdr3_aa: CASGSSEGGEQYF
v_call: TRBV6-5; j_call: TRBJ1-1; d_call: -; clone_size: few; cdr3_nt: TGTGCCAGCAGTTATAACAAGGGAACTGAAGCTTTCTTT; cdr3_aa: CASSYNKGTEAFF
v_call: TRBV5-1; j_call: TRBJ2-3; d_call: TRBD1; clone_size: -; cdr3_nt: TGCGCCAGCAGCTCGGGACAGGCGGGAGATACGCAGTATTTT; cdr3_aa: CASSSGQAGDTQYF
v_call: TRBV28; j_call: TRBJ2-7; d_call: -; clone_size: -; cdr3_nt: TGTGCCAGCAGTCAGACAGTGACCTACGAGCAGTACTTC; cdr3_aa: CASSQTVTYEQYF
v_call: TRBV5-6; j_call: TRBJ1-2; d_call: TRBD1; clone_size: -; cdr3_nt: TGTGCCAGCAGCTTGAAGACAGGGGTTCTGTACTATGGCTACACCTTC; cdr3_aa: CASSLKTGVLYYGYTF
v_call: TRBV9; j_call: TRBJ1-4; d_call: -; clone_size: -; cdr3_nt: TGTGCCAGCAGCGTAGGAGCAGGGGTGGCTAATGAAAAACTGTTTTTT; cdr3_aa: CASSVGAGVANEKLFF
v_call: TRBV6-6; j_call: TRBJ1-6; d_call: -; clone_size: -; cdr3_nt: TGTGCCAGCAGTTACTCTCCAGGGGCCTCACCCCTCCACTTT; cdr3_aa: CASSYSPGASPLHF
v_call: TRBV6-5; j_call: TRBJ2-7; d_call: -; clone_size: -; cdr3_nt: TGTGCCAGCAGTTACCACGGGCAGGGGCGTTCCTACGAGCAGTACTTC; cdr3_aa: CASSYHGQGRSYEQYF
v_call: TRBV5-1; j_call: TRBJ2-5; d_call: -; clone_size: -; cdr3_nt: TGCGCCAGCAGCCCGACACCACAAGAGACCCAGTACTTC; cdr3_aa: CASSPTPQETQYF